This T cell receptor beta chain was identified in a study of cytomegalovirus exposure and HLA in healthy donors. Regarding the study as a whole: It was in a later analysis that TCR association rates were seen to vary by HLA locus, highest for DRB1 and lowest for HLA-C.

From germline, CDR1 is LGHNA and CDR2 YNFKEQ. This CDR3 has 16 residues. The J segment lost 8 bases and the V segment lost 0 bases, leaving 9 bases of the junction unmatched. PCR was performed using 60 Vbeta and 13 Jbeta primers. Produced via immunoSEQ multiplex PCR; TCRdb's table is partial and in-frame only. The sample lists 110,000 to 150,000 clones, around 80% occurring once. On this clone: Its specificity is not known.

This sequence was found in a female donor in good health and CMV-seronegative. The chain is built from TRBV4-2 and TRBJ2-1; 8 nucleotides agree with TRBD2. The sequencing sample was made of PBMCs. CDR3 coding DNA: TGTGCCAGCAGCCAAGAGGCGCGGGGGGTTGGCGATGAGCAGTTCTTC. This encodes CASSQEARGVGDEQFF.